These T cell receptor beta chains were read from a single sample in a study of blood T cell repertoires in COVID-19. Repertoires were generated with immunoSEQ multiplex PCR, while TCRdb's copy carries only in-frame clones and drops some. The table records approximately 210,000 clones, roughly 90% of them present only once. The sequenced material came from PBMCs or T cells enriched from blood (not recorded which). Receptors originate from a woman between 18 and 29 years old who had recovered from COVID-19. Both conserved end residues are part of each CDR3. The D gene is left open where the match is weak. Clone sizes are given selectively: once, few, many, or a class where the clone is expanded.

size | D | J | V | CDR3 | DNA
once | . | TRBJ1-1 | TRBV13 | CASSSSTGVHTEAFF | TGTGCCAGCAGCTCGTCGACAGGTGTGCACACTGAAGCTTTCTTT
. | TRBD2 | TRBJ2-1 | TRBV7-9 | CASSLTSFGGSSYNEQFF | TGTGCCAGCAGCTTAACCAGCTTTGGCGGGAGCTCCTACAATGAGCAGTTCTTC
. | TRBD1 | TRBJ2-1 | TRBV4-2 | CASSQGQGRTEQFF | TGTGCCAGCAGCCAGGGACAGGGTAGAACTGAGCAGTTCTTC
once | . | TRBJ1-2 | TRBV18 | CASSGQPLGGYTF | TGTGCCAGCTCAGGACAGCCCCTAGGAGGCTACACCTTC
. | . | TRBJ1-1 | TRBV12-3/TRBV12-4 | CASSQTLNTEAFF | TGTGCCAGCAGCCAGACTCTAAACACTGAAGCTTTCTTT
. | TRBD1 | TRBJ1-1 | TRBV28 | CASSSTGQGSAAEAFF | TGTGCCAGCAGTTCTACGGGACAGGGGTCGGCAGCTGAAGCTTTCTTT
. | TRBD1 | TRBJ1-4 | TRBV7-9 | CASSGGTVEKLFF | TGTGCCAGCAGCGGCGGGACAGTGGAAAAACTGTTTTTT
. | . | TRBJ2-1 | TRBV3-1/TRBV3-2 | CASSRTDNEQFF | TGTGCCAGCAGCCGGACAGACAATGAGCAGTTCTTC
. | . | TRBJ2-4 | TRBV5-1 | CASSPDGLLAKNIQYF | TGCGCCAGCAGCCCTGACGGACTTCTAGCCAAAAACATTCAGTACTTC
once | . | TRBJ1-2 | TRBV7-9 | CASSFHGVRDGYTF | TGTGCCAGCAGCTTTCACGGTGTCAGGGATGGCTACACCTTC
once | . | TRBJ2-2 | TRBV9 | CASSPGVAGPNTGELFF | TGTGCCAGCAGCCCGGGTGTTGCGGGGCCGAACACCGGGGAGCTGTTTTTT
. | TRBD1 | TRBJ1-4 | TRBV7-7 | CASSTGTGGREKLFF | TGTGCCAGCAGCACGGGGACAGGGGGTCGTGAAAAACTGTTTTTT
. | TRBD1 | TRBJ1-5 | TRBV10-3 | CAIKGQENQPQHF | TGTGCCATCAAGGGACAGGAGAATCAGCCCCAGCATTTT
. | . | TRBJ2-5 | TRBV2 | CAGHSGTRGRHPETQYF | TGTGCCGGCCATTCCGGGACAAGGGGTCGCCACCCAGAGACCCAGTACTTC
. | . | TRBJ2-3 | TRBV30 | CAWSARQAGLDTQYF | TGTGCCTGGAGTGCAAGACAGGCGGGCCTGGATACGCAGTATTTT
. | TRBD1 | TRBJ2-5 | TRBV5-1 | CASRGQGATGETQYF | TGCGCCAGCAGGGGACAGGGGGCAACAGGGGAGACCCAGTACTTC
once | TRBD1 | TRBJ1-6 | TRBV6-5 | CASSYAPGQGFSALHF | TGTGCCAGCAGTTACGCCCCGGGACAGGGGTTTTCAGCCCTCCACTTT
once | . | TRBJ1-1 | TRBV19 | CASSVLGLGGKNTEAFF | TGTGCCAGTAGTGTGCTCGGACTCGGGGGGAAAAACACTGAAGCTTTCTTT
. | TRBD1 | TRBJ2-7 | TRBV5-1 | CASSSRGTARYEQYF | TGCGCCAGCAGCTCGAGAGGGACAGCTCGCTACGAGCAGTACTTC
once | . | TRBJ1-2 | TRBV7-3 | CASSLGDIFYGYTF | TGTGCCAGCAGCTTAGGAGATATCTTCTATGGCTACACCTTC
. | TRBD1 | TRBJ1-2 | TRBV9 | CASNEVGTGDYGYTF | TGTGCCAGCAACGAAGTCGGGACAGGGGACTATGGCTACACCTTC
. | TRBD2 | TRBJ2-5 | TRBV5-1 | CASSPGTSGGANSSPETQYF | TGCGCCAGCAGCCCCGGGACTAGCGGGGGGGCCAACTCCTCCCCAGAGACCCAGTACTTC
few | . | TRBJ2-2 | TRBV2 | CASLVANTGELFF | TGTGCCAGCCTCGTTGCGAACACCGGGGAGCTGTTTTTT
few | . | TRBJ2-7 | TRBV10-2 | CASSVQGWIPYEQYF | TGCGCCAGCAGTGTTCAGGGGTGGATTCCCTACGAGCAGTACTTC
. | . | TRBJ2-5 | TRBV4-2 | CASSQDRAPGETQYF | TGTGCCAGCAGCCAAGATCGTGCGCCCGGAGAGACCCAGTACTTC
. | TRBD1 | TRBJ2-3 | TRBV10-2 | CASTGVDRGLPADTQYF | TGCGCCAGCACCGGAGTGGACAGGGGACTCCCAGCAGATACGCAGTATTTT
. | TRBD1 | TRBJ1-3 | TRBV2 | CASSGDSSGSGNTIYF | TGTGCCAGCAGTGGGGACAGCAGCGGCTCTGGAAACACCATATATTTT
. | . | TRBJ1-3 | TRBV3-1/TRBV3-2 | CASSQAQGSGNTIYF | TGTGCCAGCAGCCAAGCGCAGGGTTCTGGAAACACCATATATTTT
. | TRBD1 | TRBJ1-5 | TRBV4-1 | CASSQDIQGAAWGQPQHF | TGCGCCAGCAGCCAAGATATACAGGGGGCGGCTTGGGGTCAGCCCCAGCATTTT